The 27 T cell receptor beta chains below come from one sample, sequenced in a study of beta chain features in type 1 diabetes. The sequenced template was cDNA made from the entire isolated RNA. This table comes from immunoSEQ multiplex PCR, and its TCRdb copy is limited to in-frame clones, with some not included. The table lists 300,000 to 350,000 clones, about 14% of them singletons. Sequences were obtained from central memory CD4+ T cells from blood. These receptor sequences come from a young man in good health.

Only a few counts were recorded for this clone. V gene TRBV5-1 combines with J gene TRBJ2-1; the D gene is possibly TRBD1 (6 bases). Germline lookup yields CDR1 SGHRS and CDR2 YFSETQ. V lost 5 bases to trimming and J lost 0 bases, with 12 bases between them. The CDR3 length is 15 residues. CDR3 in amino acids: CASSITGSSYNEQFF. The DNA for the CDR3 is TGCGCCAGCAGTATCACAGGGAGCTCCTACAATGAGCAGTTCTTC.

A note on this clone: The same CDR3 arises from other DNA sequences in this sample as well. The genes are TRBV5-6 and TRBJ2-7; perhaps TRBD1 as D (5 bases). V gave up 0 bases and J gave up 6 bases, with 10 bases separating them. CDR1 is SGHDT and CDR2 is YYEEEE in the germline V gene. This CDR3 is built from 13 residues. CDR3 residues: CASSLEGFGEQYV. CDR3 DNA: TGTGCCAGCAGCTTGGAGGGGTTCGGCGAGCAGTACGTC.

J is TRBJ2-3 and V is TRBV5-1; D remains unclear. Per the germline V gene, CDR1 is SGHRS and CDR2 is YFSETQ. The CDR3 length is 13 residues. Deletions cut 5 bases from V and 2 bases from J, with 9 bases between. This CDR3 reads CASRRLPTDTQYF. CDR3 DNA sequence: TGCGCCAGCAGGCGGTTACCCACAGATACGCAGTATTTT.

Only a few counts were recorded for this clone. J is TRBJ2-1 and V is TRBV19; D is ambiguous. This CDR3 is built from 15 residues. V lost 1 base and J lost 9, with 16 bases in between. Germline-derived CDR1 and CDR2 are LNHDA and SQIVND (reference sequence). CDR3 in DNA: TGTGCCAGTAGTATAGGGTCCTCGAAGTTGGGTGAGCAGTTCTTC. Residues: CASSIGSSKLGEQFF.

This clone appeared a few times. The rearrangement joins TRBV5-4 to TRBJ2-2; 7 bases are shared with TRBD1. This CDR3 has 13 amino acids. Trimming cost V 1 base and J 8 bases; bases outside gene matches: 2. CDR1 is SGHNT and CDR2 is YYREEE in the germline V gene (reference sequence). CDR3 region: CASSLRGPGELFF. CDR3 DNA: TGTGCCAGCAGCTTGAGGGGGCCTGGGGAGCTGTTTTTT.

This clone was seen a few times. V is TRBV7-2 and J is TRBJ1-5; 7 bases agree with TRBD1. V lost 5 bases to trimming and J lost 2 bases; unmatched junction nucleotides: 6. Germline V gene data show CDR1 as SGHTA and CDR2 as FQGNSA. The CDR3 spans 15 residues. The CDR3, as DNA: TGTGCCAGCAGCCAGGGACAGCGGGGCAATCAGCCCCAGCATTTT. Translated: CASSQGQRGNQPQHF.

Only a few counts were recorded for this clone. The chain is built from TRBV7-2 and TRBJ2-5; D is ambiguous. There are 13 residues in the CDR3. Germline-derived CDR1 and CDR2 are SGHTA and FQGNSA. Trimming shortened V by 2 bases and J by 5 bases, and 9 bases separated the two germline ends. CDR3 DNA sequence: TGTGCCAGCAGCTTAAAGGACCGGGAGACCCAGTACTTC. Amino acids: CASSLKDRETQYF.

This clone has more than one count but fewer than ten. The chain has TRBV7-3 and TRBJ2-3; D is ambiguous. CDR1 SGHTA and CDR2 FQGTGA come from the germline V gene. This CDR3 contains 11 residues. The ends were cut back, 6 bases at V and 6 bases at J, with 7 bases in the middle. CDR3: CASRNIDTQYF. The CDR3, as DNA: TGTGCCAGCAGGAATATTGATACGCAGTATTTT.

This clone was observed a few times. The chain employs TRBV19 and TRBJ1-5; D may be TRBD1 (6 bases). Germline CDR1 is LNHDA and CDR2 is SQIVND (reference sequence). The V end was cut by 8 bases, the J end by 5 bases, with 16 bases between. CDR3 size: 14 residues. The CDR3 coding sequence is TGTGCCAGTTGGGTAGGACAGCTTCATCAGCCCCAGCATTTT. This codes for CASWVGQLHQPQHF. The entire variable domain, with the rest obtained from reference TRBV19 and TRBJ1-5, is as follows: DGGITQSPKYLFRKEGQNVTLSCEQNLNHDAMYWYRQDPGQGLRLIYYSQIVNDFQKGDIAEGYSVSREKKESFPLTVTSAQKNPTAFYLCASWVGQLHQPQHFGDGTRLSIL.

This clone showed up just a few times. Additional DNA sequences in this sample encode the identical CDR3. The V call is TRBV5-1, the J call TRBJ1-1; perhaps TRBD1 as D (5 bases). The CDR3 runs to 14 residues. The V gene's germline CDR1 is SGHRS and CDR2 YFSETQ. Trimming took off 1 base at V and 0 bases at J, with 7 bases between the two ends. CDR3 region: CASSLSGVNTEAFF. The CDR3 coding sequence is TGCGCCAGCAGCTTGTCGGGGGTGAACACTGAAGCTTTCTTT.

Only a few counts were recorded for this clone. The genes are TRBV19 and TRBJ2-3; D gene unclear. Germline V gene lookup returns CDR1 LNHDA and CDR2 SQIVND (reference sequence). V lost 5 bases and J lost 1, with 13 bases in between. The CDR3 runs to 15 residues. CDR3 residues: CASSSGWVGTDTQYF. The DNA of the CDR3 is TGTGCCAGTAGTTCCGGTTGGGTGGGCACAGATACGCAGTATTTT.

V and J are TRBV29-1 and TRBJ1-4; 10 bases are shared with TRBD1. J gave up 8 bases and V 6 bases, and 9 bases lay outside the gene matches. The V gene's germline CDR1 is SQVTM and CDR2 ANQGSEA. The CDR3 has 14 amino acids. CDR3: CSVATGTGVEKLFF. CDR3 nucleotide sequence: TGCAGCGTGGCCACCGGGACAGGGGTCGAAAAACTGTTTTTT.

The genes are TRBV6-5 and TRBJ2-1; possible D gene TRBD1, 5 bases. Trimming pared 0 bases from V and 4 bases from J, leaving 10 bases between. CDR1 MNHEY and CDR2 SVGAGI come from the germline V gene. This CDR3 has 15 amino acids. The chain's CDR3 is CASSYSTQGYNEQFF. The DNA of the CDR3 is TGTGCCAGCAGTTACTCGACCCAGGGTTACAATGAGCAGTTCTTC.

The chain is built from TRBV19 and TRBJ2-1; 8 nucleotides match TRBD2. CDR1 and CDR2 (germline): LNHDA, SQIVND (reference sequence). This CDR3 has 16 amino acids. Germline trimming cut 4 bases from V and 7 bases from J; bases unmatched to any gene: 12. The CDR3 protein is CASSTGGRPLVNEQFF. The DNA for the CDR3 is TGTGCCAGTAGTACGGGCGGGAGGCCCTTGGTTAATGAGCAGTTCTTC.

The gene calls are TRBV25-1 and TRBJ2-5; 9 positions match TRBD1. CDR3 length equals 13 residues. V trimming: 5 bases; J trimming: 5 bases; junction bases outside the gene matches: 3. CDR1 MGHDK and CDR2 SYGVNS come from the germline V gene. The CDR3 sequence: CASSRTGAETQYF. The CDR3 nucleotides are TGTGCCAGCAGTAGGACAGGGGCGGAGACCCAGTACTTC.

CDR3 DNA: TGTGCTAGTGGTTGGGGGCAGGGAAATCAGCCCCAGCATTTT. The encoded protein is CASGWGQGNQPQHF. J is TRBJ1-5 and V is TRBV12-5; D is possibly TRBD1 (6 bases). The CDR3 is 14 residues long. V lost 4 bases to trimming and J lost 4 bases, with 11 bases between them. CDR1 and CDR2 (germline): LGHNT, FRNRAP. Together with reference TRBV12-5 and TRBJ1-5, the CDR3 gives the full variable domain: DARVTQTPRHKVTEMGQEVTMRCQPILGHNTVFWYRQTMMQGLELLAYFRNRAPLDDSGMPKDRFSAEMPDATLATLKIQPSEPRDSAVYFCASGWGQGNQPQHFGDGTRLSIL.

The gene calls are TRBV4-3 and TRBJ2-5, with 9 nucleotides matching TRBD1. Germline-derived CDR1 and CDR2 are LGHNA and YSLEER. This CDR3 region has 16 residues. V trimming: 1 base; J trimming: 5 bases; junction bases outside the gene matches: 8. Here the CDR3 reads CASSQGPTGGRETQYF. The CDR3 DNA reads as TGCGCCAGCAGCCAAGGCCCCACAGGGGGCCGGGAGACCCAGTACTTC.

The chain employs TRBV27 and TRBJ2-1; tentatively, D is TRBD1 (6 bases). Germline lookup yields CDR1 MNHEY and CDR2 SMNVEV (reference sequence). The CDR3 spans 15 residues. Trimming shortened V by 2 bases and J by 3 bases, and 11 bases separated the two germline ends. For the CDR3, the DNA is TGTGCCAGCAGTTTAAGGACAGCTCACTACAATGAGCAGTTCTTC. Protein: CASSLRTAHYNEQFF.

V usage is TRBV5-4 and J usage is TRBJ1-5; possible D gene TRBD1, 6 bases. Trimming took 0 bases from V and 1 from J, leaving 8 bases between them. The CDR3 is 15 amino acids. CDR1 is SGHNT, CDR2 YYREEE, per germline (reference sequence). The CDR3 spells CASSLDQGSNQPQHF. In nucleotides, the CDR3 is TGTGCCAGCAGCTTGGATCAGGGGAGCAATCAGCCCCAGCATTTT.

This clone was seen ten or more times. The rearrangement links TRBV5-8 to TRBJ1-1; D remains unclear. Germline CDR1 is SGHTS and CDR2 is YDEGEE. V lost 0 bases, J lost 1 base, and 10 bases lay in between. CDR3 length: 15 amino acids. The CDR3 region is CASSLDPYRNTEAFF. CDR3 DNA sequence: TGTGCCAGCAGCTTGGATCCCTACAGGAACACTGAAGCTTTCTTT.

This sequence joins TRBV6-5 and TRBJ2-7; D may correspond to TRBD1 or TRBD2 (5 bases each). Germline V gene data show CDR1 as MNHEY and CDR2 as SVGAGI. V was pared by 4 bases and J by 4 bases, with 14 bases between. The CDR3 covers 14 residues. CDR3 amino acids: CASSWGTRAYEQYV. The CDR3 coding sequence is TGTGCCAGCAGTTGGGGGACGAGGGCATACGAGCAGTACGTC.

There are a few counts of this clone. The chain couples TRBV7-8 to TRBJ2-3; 10 positions match TRBD2. This CDR3 is built from 15 residues. J was trimmed by 1 base and V by 5 bases; bases with no gene match: 3. CDR1 is SGHVS and CDR2 is FQNEAQ in the germline V gene. DNA for the CDR3: TGTGCCAGCAGCCTAGGACTAGCGGGCACAGATACGCAGTATTTT. Protein: CASSLGLAGTDTQYF.

This clone was counted a few times. The rearrangement links TRBV9 to TRBJ2-3, with 10 bases matching TRBD1. The CDR3 runs 18 residues. Germline CDR1 SGDLS, CDR2 YYNGEE. V was pared by 4 bases and J by 0 bases, with 11 bases of the junction left unmatched. The CDR3 is CASSKRTGGPRSTDTQYF. CDR3 DNA sequence: TGTGCCAGCAGCAAGAGGACAGGGGGACCCCGTAGCACAGATACGCAGTATTTT. The whole variable domain, filled in from reference TRBV9 and TRBJ2-3, reads DSGVTQTPKHLITATGQRVTLRCSPRSGDLSVYWYQQSLDQGLQFLIQYYNGEERAKGNILERFSAQQFPDLHSELNLSSLELGDSALYFCASSKRTGGPRSTDTQYFGPGTRLTVL.

This clone has a handful of counts. The CDR3 DNA reads TGTGCCAGCTCAAATAGTTACGAGCAGTACTTC. It yields the protein CASSNSYEQYF. V and J are TRBV18 and TRBJ2-7; D ambiguous. Germline V gives CDR1 KGHSH, CDR2 LQKENI. This CDR3 has 11 residues. Between the trimmed V and J ends, which lost 5 bases and 4 bases, there was a span of 6 bases.

This clone was seen only a few times. This chain uses TRBV19 with TRBJ2-1, with 14 bases fitting TRBD2. Looked up from germline, CDR1 is LNHDA and CDR2 is SQIVND (reference sequence). V was pared by 4 bases and J by 9 bases, with 8 bases of the junction left unmatched. The CDR3 spans 16 residues. In nucleotides, the CDR3 is TGTGCCAGTAGTACCTCCGGGACTAGCGGGAGTACTGAGCAGTTCTTC. Amino acid sequence: CASSTSGTSGSTEQFF.

The rearrangement joins TRBV19 to TRBJ2-5; TRBD2 might be the D (7 bases). Between the trimmed V and J ends, which lost 9 bases and 5 bases, there was a span of 31 bases. Looked up from germline, CDR1 is LNHDA and CDR2 is SQIVND (reference sequence). CDR3 length equals 18 residues. The chain's CDR3 is CASANRSRGLTGRETQYF. The CDR3 DNA is TGTGCCAGCGCAAATAGATCCAGGGGACTAACCGGGAGGGAGACCCAGTACTTC.

The rearrangement links TRBV9 to TRBJ1-1; D is possibly TRBD1 (5 bases). CDR1 and CDR2 from the germline V gene are SGDLS and YYNGEE. CDR3 length: 15 amino acids. The V end was cut by 4 bases, the J end by 5 bases, with 18 bases between. The CDR3 spells CASSPSWGARTEAFF. The CDR3 coding sequence is TGTGCCAGCAGCCCCTCCTGGGGCGCGAGGACTGAAGCTTTCTTT.